The clone carrying this TCR beta chain was found a few times. Its antigen is not known. CD45RO/CCR7/CD25/CD127/CD95/CD27 staining was used to isolate CD4+ naive, central memory, regulatory and stem cell-like memory cells by sorting. Post-sort purity exceeded 98% for all sorted populations. The data derive from a study of beta chain features in type 1 diabetes. General study findings and limits: Within each of all four CD4+ subsets, Type 1 diabetes patients had TCRB CDR3s that were moderately but significantly shorter. Insertions were fewer and deletions more numerous at VDJ junctions in type 1 diabetes patients.

Expressed TCRB transcripts were sequenced because the isolated RNA had all been reverse transcribed beforehand. TCRdb's copy holds only in-frame clones and misses some; the assay was immunoSEQ multiplex PCR. The data show about 740,000 clones, with roughly an eighth seen just once and 0.022% held by the top ten. CDR3 length: 16 residues. Per germline, CDR1 GTSNPN and CDR2 SVGIG (reference sequence). The V segment lost 2 bases and the J segment 2 bases; nucleotides outside the gene matches: 12. Sequencing was done on a sample of naive CD4+ T cells from blood. The V call is TRBV30, the J call TRBJ2-7; TRBD1 matches at 7 bases. The receptor comes from a man aged 18-30 years with type 1 diabetes. As DNA, the CDR3 is TGTGCCTGGAGTCTACATAATTACAGGGGCCCCTACGAGCAGTACTTC. It yields the protein CAWSLHNYRGPYEQYF.